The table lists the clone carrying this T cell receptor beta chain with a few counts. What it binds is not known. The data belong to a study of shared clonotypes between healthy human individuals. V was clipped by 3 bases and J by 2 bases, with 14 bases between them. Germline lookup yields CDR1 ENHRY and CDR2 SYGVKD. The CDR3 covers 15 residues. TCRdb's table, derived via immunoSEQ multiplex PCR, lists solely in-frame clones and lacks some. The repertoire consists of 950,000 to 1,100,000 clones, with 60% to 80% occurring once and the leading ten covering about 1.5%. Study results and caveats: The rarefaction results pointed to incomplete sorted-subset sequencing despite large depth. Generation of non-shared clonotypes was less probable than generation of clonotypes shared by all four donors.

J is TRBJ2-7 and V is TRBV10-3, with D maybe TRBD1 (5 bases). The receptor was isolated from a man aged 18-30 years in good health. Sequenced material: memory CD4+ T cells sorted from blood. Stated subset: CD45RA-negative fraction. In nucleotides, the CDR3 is TGTGCCATCAGTGATTTGACCAGGGAACCCTACGAGCAGTACTTC. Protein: CAISDLTREPYEQYF.